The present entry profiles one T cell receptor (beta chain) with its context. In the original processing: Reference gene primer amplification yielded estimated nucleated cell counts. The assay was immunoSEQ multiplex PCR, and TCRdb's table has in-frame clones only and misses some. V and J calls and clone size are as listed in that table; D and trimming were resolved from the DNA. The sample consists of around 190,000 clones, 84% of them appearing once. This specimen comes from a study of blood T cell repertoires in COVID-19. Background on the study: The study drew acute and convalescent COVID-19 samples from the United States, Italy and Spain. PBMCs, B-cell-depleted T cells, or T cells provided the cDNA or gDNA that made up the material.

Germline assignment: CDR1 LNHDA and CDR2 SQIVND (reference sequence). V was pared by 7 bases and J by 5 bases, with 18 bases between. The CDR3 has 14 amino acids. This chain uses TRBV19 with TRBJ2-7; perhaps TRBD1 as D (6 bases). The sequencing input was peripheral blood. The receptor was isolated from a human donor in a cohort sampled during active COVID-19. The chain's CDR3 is CASTPQGYFDEQYF. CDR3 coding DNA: TGTGCCAGTACTCCTCAGGGGTACTTCGACGAGCAGTACTTC.